Sequencing of this T cell receptor beta chain was carried out in a study of cytomegalovirus exposure and HLA in healthy donors (dated by TCRdb to the late 2010s). For the wider study: An earlier analysis of some 500 of the donors reported 276 Gb of sequence data and around 120 million unique TCR beta sequences from 150 million to 200 million T cells. An early release covering 500 to 750 HLA-typed donors comprised about 300 gigabases of sequencing data and around 80 million unique TCR sequences. Of the roughly 430 genotyped donors, about 84% fell in the genetic ancestry cluster associated with self-reported Caucasian donors. The study was designed to test whether signatures of past pathogen exposure could be identified by cataloging public T cell receptors. Using immunosequencing, the study profiled T cell repertoires from around 670 subjects and related those repertoires to cytomegalovirus serostatus. Besides the first cohort of about 730 subjects, a separate validation cohort made up of 95 to 150 different subjects was used. To predict cytomegalovirus infection status, the study brought together high-throughput TCR immunosequencing, statistical association of individual TCRs with disease status, and machine learning. To study patterns of TCR occurrence, a later analysis re-analyzed previously published TCR beta repertoires from just over 650 donors and added high-resolution HLA genotyping. Rather than using new phenotypic data, the later analysis identified candidate immune exposures from TCR beta sequences and from how often those sequences occurred across donors. An earlier analysis of around 540 of the donors applied high-throughput TCR beta sequencing to assess whether each TCR beta V gene segment acted as functional or pseudogenic. Donor age, sex, ethnicity and CMV serostatus were collected together with the repertoire data. Genome-wide SNP genotypes for about three fifths of the roughly 700 donors were used in a later genetic analysis, which treated that subset as a discovery cohort. Every repertoire in the discovery cohort had been generated on one and the same sequencing platform. HLA typing covered class I and class II loci at four-digit resolution. Typing coverage varied by locus: roughly 629-640 donors for A, B, C, DRB1 and DQB1; more than 500 for DQA1; more than 600 for DPA1; about 450 for DPB1. Because of strong linkage in the cohort, roughly five DR-DQ haplotypes were treated as single units for association and clustering. Among about 370 genotyped donors of the cohort, an average of roughly 230,000 unique TCR beta nucleotide sequences was sequenced per donor, of which 15% to 20% were non-productive.

As for this clone: The clone's antigen remains unknown. No per-base quality is available; no much larger clone lies one base away.

The CDR3 runs 13 residues from the cysteine to the phenylalanine. Only the CDR3 part of the read is kept: 39 bases, read in frame from the first base. CDR1 and CDR2, looked up from the germline V gene, are MDHEN and SYDVKM. The V and J ends are trimmed by 8 bases and 4 bases, leaving 13 bases between them. The cohort was made up of about 670 healthy bone marrow donors. At the time of sampling, every cohort member was nominally healthy, though immune exposures that went unrecorded were likely present. The donor was CMV seropositive and belonged to the group of 250 to 300 seropositive cohort members. A peripheral blood sample was provided by each donor, and peripheral blood mononuclear cells were used for TCR beta sequencing. Genomic DNA was extracted from the blood cell samples with the Qiagen DNeasy Blood Extraction Kit. Receptors were amplified or captured by the immunoSEQ multiplex PCR assay. For the multiplex PCR, a mixture combining 60 forward primers for TCR Vbeta segments and 13 reverse primers for TCR Jbeta segments was used. The CDR3 region of rearranged TCR beta genes was amplified from genomic DNA with a multiplex PCR assay. On the Illumina HiSeq System, the amplified TCR beta libraries were sequenced as 87-base-pair reads. In the source study's methods: A later analysis counted some 80 million unique TCR beta chains across the 550 to 700 repertoires, and about 10 million of these chains were shared by at least two donors. Raw reads were error-corrected and collapsed into unique sequences by a nearest-neighbor algorithm in which closely related sequences were merged to remove PCR and sequencing errors. To assign V, D and J gene segments, CDR3 sequences were aligned to IMGT reference sequences. For a sequence to be retained, a match of at least six nucleotides was required to both a V gene segment and a J gene segment. A rearrangement counted as productive if the CDR3 had no stop codons and remained in frame with V and J, and every other rearrangement counted as non-productive. Following IMGT convention, CDR3 was defined as the stretch from the second conserved V-encoded cysteine up to the conserved J-encoded phenylalanine. Sequences without an unambiguous match to a single V gene segment were excluded from the earlier analysis of almost 600 of the donors. In an earlier analysis of some 590 of the donors, V segments were called functional above 56.7% productive rearrangements and were called segregating when the between-donor standard deviation exceeded 5%. To diagnose cytomegalovirus status from the catalog of TCR beta chain sequences, a statistical classification framework was built. In a later analysis, V and J genes were assigned by comparing TCR nucleotide sequences against IMGT/GENE-DB human TR gene sequences. Using the TCRdist pipeline, a later analysis assigned CDR3 sequences along with most-parsimonious VDJ recombination scenarios. In a later analysis, each TCR beta chain was defined by its CDR3 amino acid sequence together with its V-gene family, and reads lacking a unique V-gene family were excluded. To address suspected cross-contamination and a sequencing artifact, a later analysis removed several hundred highly shared, low-generation-probability nucleotide sequences. For each public chain, a later analysis derived a clonal expansion index from normalized ranks of inferred template counts within each repertoire. A later analysis computed generation probabilities with a VDJ recombination model fitted to out-of-frame rearrangements, and checked the results against IGoR. In a later analysis, hypergeometric tests were used to score TCR-TCR, TCR-HLA and TCR-CMV co-occurrence, with a repertoire-size bias correction applied to TCR pairs. A later analysis estimated false discovery rates by permuting HLA or CMV assignments 20 times. In a later analysis, co-occurring TCRs were grouped using DBSCAN, and TCRdist sequence similarity was added for clustering within HLA-allele-positive subsets. Repertoires with fewer than 30,000 or more than 120,000 public chains, plus five repertoires with anomalous nucleotide sharing, were excluded from co-occurrence clustering. Entries here come from immuneACCESS through TCRdb and include only in-frame sequences with V and J called. Some clones fail to appear in such tables; in the studies checked, an unresolved V gene covers under half of the shortfall, and the cause of the remainder is unknown. Clone size and the V and J calls come from that table; the DNA yielded D and trimming. This sample holds about 200,000 clones; around 78% were observed only once. The top ten hold roughly 15% of the sample.

The study at large found these results: A later analysis reported that several top co-occurrence clusters appeared linked to parvovirus B19, influenza, CMV and Epstein-Barr virus. In the study, around 160 TCR beta chains were listed as associated with cytomegalovirus. In vitro tests confirmed that a few of the cytomegalovirus-associated TCR beta chains recognize cytomegalovirus antigens. This cohort had only TCR beta chains sequenced, and the lack of alpha or paired-chain data limited which features could be detected. A group of highly shared sequence variants was considered likely to be a technical artifact of the sequencing pipeline. In a later analysis, HLA-associated TCR beta chains showed more clonal expansion and lower generation probabilities than non-associated chains that were equally common. In a later analysis, 16,951 TCR beta sequences were associated with specific HLA alleles at a false discovery rate of 0.05. Correlated functional status among segregating V segments might reflect linkage disequilibrium, but an unknown experimental factor could not be ruled out. Most CMV-associated TCR beta chains appeared to be HLA-restricted in a later analysis, and the HLA associations seemed to be driven largely by CMV exposure. A further reported finding was that TCR beta sequences accurately predicted the HLA-A and HLA-B alleles for most subjects in the first cohort. For the cohort, immune exposure information was limited to CMV serostatus. Cytomegalovirus status was reported to be diagnosed by the classifier with high specificity and sensitivity in both the original and validation cohorts. An earlier analysis of approximately 590 of the donors showed that most TCR beta V segments appeared in productive rearrangements either about 90% or about 30% of the time, which broadly matched IMGT annotations. Across donors, most TCR sequences were observed very rarely, whereas some public TCRs were present in many individuals. It was suggested by the authors that the approach could potentially be generalized to other disease states and immunological phenotypes. Because counts were too low, more than 15 rarely observed V segments, including chromosome 9 orphons, were excluded from the earlier analysis of around 640 of the donors. In a later analysis, the rate of TCR association differed among HLA loci, with DRB1 alleles having the most associated TCRs and HLA-C alleles having the fewest. In a later genetic analysis, a missense DCLRE1C variant was associated with V-gene and J-gene trimming of TCR beta chains, and the association was replicated in an independent cohort. HLA typing was unavailable for some donors at each locus, so association tests used only the typed subset. Presence/absence analyses assumed roughly uniform sequencing depth across donors, an assumption that may not hold. Assigning TCR associations to individual alleles was difficult when HLA alleles, especially DR and DQ, strongly co-occurred. In a later genetic analysis, fewer N-insertions in productive TCRs were reported among donors in an Asian-associated ancestry cluster than the roughly 700-donor mean. Because the 87-base-pair reads could not distinguish some IMGT-functional V segments, including TRBV6-2 and TRBV6-3, those segments were excluded.

Source material: PBMCs. The receptor comes from a woman in her twenties or thirties in good health and CMV-seropositive. Recombination linked TRBV28 to TRBJ2-3; TRBD1 is a possible D gene, resting on 5 matching bases. In nucleotide form, the sequence is TGTGCCAGCCAGGGTGATGTCCCAGATACGCAGTATTTT. This is translated as CASQGDVPDTQYF.